The clone carrying this TCR beta chain was recorded only once. Its matching antigen is unknown. These data are taken from a study of CD8+CD57+ T cells in acquired aplastic anemia. Background on the study: DNA recovered from sorted CD4+ and CD8+ cells had a mean of approximately 3.2 ug.

Study results and limitations: A set of approximately 29 CD8+ CDR3 sequences was shared between patients and controls, and these sequences appeared highly expressed in patients.

V gave up 1 base and J gave up 3 bases, with 18 bases separating them. The length of the CDR3 is 18 residues. Germline lookup yields CDR1 SEHNR and CDR2 FQNEAQ (reference sequence). Genomic DNA served as template for TCR beta VDJ and CDR3 profiling. TCRdb reanalysed the reads using MiXCR and keeps one entry per CDR3 protein. The sample gives approximately 200,000 distinct CDR3 sequences, roughly 56% of which show up once; around a sixth is in the top ten. Source material: sorted CD4+, CD8+, or CD8+CD57+ T cells (not recorded which) from PBMCs. This sequence originates from a human donor in good health, serving as a control. The V gene is TRBV7-9, the J gene TRBJ1-4; D perhaps matches TRBD1 (5 bases). The CDR3 nucleotides read TGTGCCAGCAGCTTAGGTCCATTGGGGGGACGAGCTAATGAAAAACTGTTTTTT. It codes for CASSLGPLGGRANEKLFF.